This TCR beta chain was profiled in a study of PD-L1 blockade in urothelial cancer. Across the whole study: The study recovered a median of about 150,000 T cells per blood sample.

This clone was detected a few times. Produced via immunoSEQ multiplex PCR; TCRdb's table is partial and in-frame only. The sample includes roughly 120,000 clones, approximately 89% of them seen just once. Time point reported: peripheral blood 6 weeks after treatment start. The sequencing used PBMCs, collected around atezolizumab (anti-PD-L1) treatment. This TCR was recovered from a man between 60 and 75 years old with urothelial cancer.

The CDR3: CAWSGRGGTEAFF. CDR3 nucleotides: TGTGCCTGGAGTGGAAGGGGGGGTACTGAAGCTTTCTTT. This chain uses TRBV30 with TRBJ1-1; possibly TRBD1 for D (6 bases). The CDR3 totals 13 residues. V gave up 1 base and J gave up 5 bases, with 11 bases separating them. Germline loops: CDR1 GTSNPN, CDR2 SVGIG (reference sequence).